This TCR beta chain came from a study of OX40 agonist ivuxolimab in advanced cancers. Across the whole study: Clinicians treated patients with ivuxolimab, an agonistic anti-OX40 (CD134) antibody.

The V end lost 1 base, the J end lost 5 bases, and 12 bases lay between the germline ends. Looked up from germline, CDR1 is SGHKS and CDR2 is YYEKEE (reference sequence). The CDR3 length is 15 residues. Generated by immunoSEQ multiplex PCR, the TCRdb table keeps only in-frame clones and is missing some. Among 57,000 or so clones listed, roughly 89% were seen once. The chain links TRBV5-5 to TRBJ2-2, with D uncertain. The sample was CD4+ or CD8+ T cells sorted from blood, taken in a trial of the OX40 agonist ivuxolimab. This TCR was sampled from an adult with an advanced solid tumor such as melanoma, head and neck, liver or kidney cancer. CDR3 coding DNA: TGTGCCAGCAGCTTGCTCAGTCGTGGGACCGGGGAGCTGTTTTTT. Amino acid sequence: CASSLLSRGTGELFF.